In this sample, the clone carrying this T cell receptor (beta chain) turned up many times. Patients included in sequencing had previously demonstrated CD8+CD57+ cell expansion by flow cytometry. Germline lookup yields CDR1 MGHRA and CDR2 YSYEKL. The V gene lost 2 bases and the J gene lost 0 bases, with 11 bases spanning the gap. This CDR3 has 15 residues. The record originates from a study of CD8+CD57+ T cells in acquired aplastic anemia. Genomic DNA was employed as the template in profiling TCR beta VDJ and CDR3. TCRdb ran MiXCR on the reads and lists one entry per CDR3 protein. The table lists 200,000 to 250,000 distinct CDR3 sequences, more than 55% of them singletons, with about 60% in the top ten.

This receptor was identified in a human donor with aplastic anemia. The sample consisted of sorted CD4+, CD8+, or CD8+CD57+ T cells (not recorded which) from PBMCs. The chain links TRBV4-1 to TRBJ2-7, with D unclear. The CDR3 DNA reads as TGCGCCAGCAGCCAAATAGGACGGAACTCCTACGAGCAGTACTTC. It is translated as CASSQIGRNSYEQYF.